The 11 T cell receptor beta chains presented below share a single source sample, sequenced in a study of shared clonotypes between healthy human individuals. The repertoire was sequenced with immunoSEQ multiplex PCR; TCRdb's copy has only in-frame clones and lacks some. The sample lists 1.4 million or so clones; roughly 98.5% were seen once. Sequencing used naive CD4+ T cells sorted from blood. Subset here: CD45RA+ positively selected. The receptors shown here come from a man aged 30 to 39 in good health.

This sequence joins TRBV6-1 and TRBJ1-2, with 8 bases that match TRBD1. Germline CDR1 MNHNS, CDR2 SASEGT. The junction had 3 bases not matched to a gene; V was cut back by 1 base and J by 2 bases. The CDR3 covers 15 residues. As DNA, the CDR3 is TGTGCCAGCAGTGAAGGCTACAGGGGGAACTATGGCTACACCTTC. It encodes CASSEGYRGNYGYTF.

CDR3 in amino acids: CASSRTSGYNEQFF. The CDR3 DNA sequence: TGTGCCAGCAGCCGGACTAGCGGGTACAATGAGCAGTTCTTC. V is TRBV5-4 and J is TRBJ2-1, with TRBD2 matching 11 bases. Germline loops: CDR1 SGHNT, CDR2 YYREEE (reference sequence). Unmatched junction bases numbered 1, after V lost 4 bases and J lost 4 bases. The CDR3 sequence is 14 residues long.

CDR3 in amino acids: CASRSRAPNYGYTF. The CDR3 DNA is TGTGCCAGCAGATCCCGGGCGCCTAACTATGGCTACACCTTC. V and J are TRBV6-1 and TRBJ1-2; D is unclear. The CDR3 sequence is 14 residues long. The germline V gene has CDR1 MNHNS and CDR2 SASEGT. Trimming removed 6 bases at V and 0 bases at J, with 11 bases between.

The V and J genes are TRBV5-1 and TRBJ2-1, with no clear D. Germline CDR1 SGHRS, CDR2 YFSETQ. The CDR3 sequence is 16 residues long. The V end was cut by 3 bases, the J end by 0 bases, with 13 bases between. This chain's CDR3 is CASSYVGSSSYNEQFF. Written as DNA, the CDR3 is TGCGCCAGCAGCTACGTCGGCAGCAGCTCCTACAATGAGCAGTTCTTC.

The chain uses TRBV7-8 and TRBJ2-2, with D unresolved. The ends were cut back, 4 bases at V and 3 bases at J, with 12 bases in the middle. This CDR3 is 15 amino acids long. The germline gives CDR1 SGHVS, CDR2 FQNEAQ. DNA of the CDR3: TGTGCCAGCAGCTCAACCGGGTCCTACACCGGGGAGCTGTTTTTT. Translated, it gives CASSSTGSYTGELFF.

The chain combines TRBV5-1 with TRBJ1-2; weak D call: TRBD1 (5 bases). Germline loops: CDR1 SGHRS, CDR2 YFSETQ. V lost 3 bases to trimming and J lost 0 bases, with 9 bases between them. The CDR3 consists of 14 residues. The DNA for the CDR3 is TGCGCCAGCAGCTCAGACAGTCCTAACTATGGCTACACCTTC. It encodes CASSSDSPNYGYTF.

This chain joins TRBV29-1 and TRBJ2-5, with D perhaps matching TRBD2 (5 bases). CDR1 is SQVTM, CDR2 ANQGSEA, per germline. Trimming took off 4 bases at V and 5 bases at J, with 14 bases between the two ends. The CDR3 totals 13 residues. CDR3 sequence reads: CSVAQRPGETQYF. The DNA for the CDR3 is TGCAGCGTTGCACAGCGCCCGGGGGAGACCCAGTACTTC.

The V call is TRBV28, the J call TRBJ1-2, with 9 bases that match TRBD1. The CDR3 spans 15 residues. Germline loops: CDR1 MDHEN, CDR2 SYDVKM. V shed 5 bases and J 2 bases; nucleotides not matched to a gene: 6. The CDR3 loop is CASSGTGRTNYGYTF. The CDR3 DNA reads as TGTGCCAGCAGTGGGACAGGGCGGACGAACTATGGCTACACCTTC.

About this clone itself: The sample carries other DNA sequences with the same CDR3. The genes are TRBV7-9 and TRBJ2-7, with TRBD1 identical over 11 bases. This CDR3 has 14 residues. CDR1 and CDR2 (germline): SEHNR, FQNEAQ (reference sequence). V was pared by 3 bases and J by 5 bases, with 3 bases of the junction left unmatched. The CDR3 coding sequence is TGTGCCAGCAGCTTGGGACAGGGGGTAGACGAGCAGTACTTC. This encodes CASSLGQGVDEQYF.

As for this clone: This same CDR3 is encoded by further DNA sequences in the sample. This sequence joins TRBV5-4 and TRBJ2-1, with D possibly being TRBD1 or TRBD2 (5 bases each). This CDR3 is built from 15 residues. Deletions cut 0 bases from V and 0 bases from J, with 7 bases between. CDR1 SGHNT and CDR2 YYREEE come from the germline V gene (reference sequence). The CDR3 spells CASSLEGSSYNEQFF. For the CDR3, the DNA is TGTGCCAGCAGCTTGGAGGGGAGCTCCTACAATGAGCAGTTCTTC.

This sequence joins TRBV11-2 and TRBJ2-1; TRBD1 might be the D (5 bases). The germline V gene has CDR1 SGHAT and CDR2 FQNNGV. The germline V and J ends were trimmed by 1 base and 1 base, with 8 bases remaining between them. The CDR3 contains 15 residues. The CDR3 DNA reads TGTGCCAGCAGCTTAGCGGCAGGGTCCTACAATGAGCAGTTCTTC. It encodes CASSLAAGSYNEQFF.